Below, 2 T cell receptor beta chains from the same sample are listed, as sequenced in a study of Ad26.COV2.S vaccination and SARS-CoV-2 variants. Stated treatment: about 20 received Ad26.COV2.S at low or high dose, single or two shots; several received placebo; per-sample allocation not given. Repertoires come from day 63 after the first vaccine or placebo injection. Libraries were prepared by immunoSEQ multiplex PCR; TCRdb keeps only in-frame clonotypes and omits some of them. Of around 320,000 clones in the sample, around four fifths were seen once. The sequencing used peripheral blood, collected in a trial of Ad26.COV2.S vaccine versus placebo. Receptors originate from a person between 18 and 65 years old who received the Ad26.COV2.S COVID-19 vaccine or a placebo.

The chain combines TRBV21-1 with TRBJ1-5. TRBV21-1 represents a pseudogene. The CDR3 has 12 residues. CDR3 coding DNA: TGTGCCAGCAGCAAACGGCCCAAAAGCCCGCATTTT. Amino acid sequence: CASSKRPKSPHF.

The chain combines TRBV18 with TRBJ1-1, with D perhaps TRBD1 (5 bases). Trimming left V 0 bases short and J 5 bases short, with 22 bases between. Germline V gene data show CDR1 as KGHSH and CDR2 as LQKENI. CDR3 length equals 18 residues. The CDR3 here is CASSPPLGVVGLRTEAFF. The CDR3 DNA reads as TGTGCCAGCTCACCACCGTTAGGGGTTGTTGGGTTGAGGACTGAAGCTTTCTTT.